What follows are 32 T cell receptor beta chains derived from one specimen sequenced in a study of T-cell memory formation after mild COVID-19. Via MiXCR, TCRdb re-called the 5' RACE reads, giving one row per CDR3 protein. The profile shows 300,000 to 350,000 distinct CDR3 sequences, over 11% of them singletons. What was sequenced was PBMCs or a T cell subset sorted from them (not recorded which). Every receptor here comes from a young man who had mild COVID-19 (a few samples of this study predate the infection). Cell type and time point are not known.

There are a few counts of this clonotype. J is TRBJ1-6 and V is TRBV12-3 or TRBV12-4; perhaps TRBD1 as D (6 bases). Trimming cost V 7 bases and J 10 bases, with 17 bases left between them. The CDR3 has 14 amino acids. The CDR3 spells CASTTAGAPSPLHF. In nucleotides, the CDR3 is TGTGCCAGCACCACGGCAGGGGCACCCTCACCCCTCCACTTT.

This chain uses TRBV7-9 with TRBJ2-5; 9 bases match TRBD1. The germline V gene encodes CDR1 SEHNR and CDR2 FQNEAQ (reference sequence). The junction had 10 bases not matched to a gene; V was cut back by 10 bases and J by 1 base. This CDR3 is 15 amino acids long. The CDR3 region is CATRGQGYSQETQYF. The CDR3 bases are TGTGCCACCCGGGGACAGGGATATTCCCAAGAGACCCAGTACTTC.

A few counts support this clonotype. V and J are TRBV4-3 and TRBJ2-2; 7 positions agree with TRBD1. After removal of 5 bases from V and 6 bases from J, the junction contained 9 bases not matched to a gene. CDR3 size: 15 residues. The germline V gene encodes CDR1 LGHNA and CDR2 YSLEER. The CDR3 coding sequence is TGCGCCAGCAGCACTACTAGGGGGCGAGCCGGGGAGCTGTTTTTT. Amino acids: CASSTTRGRAGELFF.

In its sample, this clonotype was seen many times. The chain is built from TRBV29-1 and TRBJ2-3; D possibly uses TRBD1 or TRBD2 (5 bases each). V shed 5 bases and J shed 6 bases, with 12 bases lying between them. The CDR3 is 12 amino acids. Looked up from germline, CDR1 is SQVTM and CDR2 is ANQGSEA. In DNA form, the CDR3 reads TGCAGCGTTTCCCGGGGACGGGATACGCAGTATTTT. It is translated as CSVSRGRDTQYF.

A few counts support this clonotype. The chain joins TRBV24-1 to TRBJ2-4; D is possibly TRBD1 (6 bases). V lost 2 bases and J lost 8, with 12 bases in between. Germline V gene sequence: CDR1 KGHDR, CDR2 SFDVKD. The CDR3 has 14 residues. The CDR3 sequence is CATSDSTQGDIQYF. The DNA of the CDR3 is TGTGCCACCAGTGATTCCACACAGGGCGACATTCAGTACTTC.

This chain links TRBV7-2 with TRBJ2-3, with 8 bases lining up with TRBD2. The CDR3 length is 17 residues. In germline, CDR1 is SGHTA, CDR2 FQGNSA. After removal of 4 bases from V and 7 bases from J, the junction contained 16 bases not matched to a gene. For the CDR3, the DNA is TGTGCCAGCAGCTCCTGGGCCGAGCAGCGGGGGCGAAATACGCAGTATTTT. Translation: CASSSWAEQRGRNTQYF.

The chain uses TRBV30 and TRBJ2-2; the D is unclear. V lost 5 bases and J 6 bases, leaving 13 bases between the germline ends. The CDR3 length is 13 residues. Germline lookup yields CDR1 GTSNPN and CDR2 SVGIG (reference sequence). CDR3 coding DNA: TGTGCCTGGTCCACCCTAATCGCCGGGGAGCTGTTTTTT. It translates to CAWSTLIAGELFF. Full variable domain (rest looked up from reference TRBV30 and TRBJ2-2): SQTIHQWPATLVQPVGSPLSLECTVEGTSNPNLYWYRQAAGRGLQLLFYSVGIGQISSEVPQNLSASRPQDRQFILSSKKLLLSDSGFYLCAWSTLIAGELFFGEGSRLTVL.

This rearrangement joins TRBV6-5 to TRBJ2-2, with 8 bases that match TRBD2. The germline CDR1 and CDR2 sequences are MNHEY and SVGAGI. CDR3 length: 15 residues. V lost 4 bases, J lost 2 bases, and 3 bases stayed unmatched. The CDR3 reads CASSWTSPNTGELFF. Here the CDR3 DNA reads TGTGCCAGCAGTTGGACTAGCCCCAACACCGGGGAGCTGTTTTTT.

This clonotype was seen at least ten times. V usage is TRBV4-1 and J usage is TRBJ1-1, with D hard to call. CDR3 length equals 16 residues. Germline V gene sequence: CDR1 MGHRA, CDR2 YSYEKL. V gave up 0 bases and J gave up 8 bases, with 19 bases separating them. The CDR3 sequence is CASSQDSGNLLLEAFF. CDR3 sequence (DNA): TGCGCCAGCAGCCAAGATTCGGGTAACCTCCTCCTCGAAGCTTTCTTT.

This chain joins TRBV12-3 or TRBV12-4 and TRBJ1-1; D is unresolved. The CDR3 totals 14 residues. V lost 1 base and J 7 bases, leaving 13 bases between the germline ends. The CDR3 bases are TGTGCCAGCAGTTTAGGGGATCGTGGCATTGAAGCTTTCTTT. Its protein product is CASSLGDRGIEAFF.

The table lists this clonotype with a few counts. This chain joins TRBV4-3 and TRBJ2-5; 8 nucleotides agree with TRBD1. The CDR3 consists of 20 residues. Germline CDR1 reads LGHNA; CDR2 reads YSLEER. Trimming removed 4 bases from V and 1 base from J; junction bases left unmatched: 20. The CDR3 coding sequence is TGCGCCAGCAGCCCGCCACCAGGGGGCGGTTTCGGAAGGGTCCAAGAGACCCAGTACTTC. Protein sequence: CASSPPPGGGFGRVQETQYF.

With regard to this clonotype: Its ends do not fully match the called genes, so a read error is possible. The CDR3 DNA reads TGTGCCAGTAGTCAGGCTAGCGGGGGGTACAATGAGCAGTTCTTC. This translates into CASSQASGGYNEQFF. V usage is TRBV4-1 and J usage is TRBJ2-1, with 11 bases lining up with TRBD2. This CDR3 has 15 residues. Germline V gives CDR1 MGHRA, CDR2 YSYEKL.

This clonotype is a singleton in its sample. This chain uses TRBV20-1 with TRBJ2-3, with a possible D match to TRBD1 (5 bases). The V end lost 3 bases, the J end lost 2 bases, and 12 bases lay between the germline ends. In germline, CDR1 is DFQATT, CDR2 SNEGSKA (reference sequence). CDR3 length equals 14 residues. This CDR3 reads CSARVQGHTDTQYF. CDR3 in DNA: TGCAGTGCTAGGGTGCAGGGTCACACAGATACGCAGTATTTT.

This clonotype was observed a handful of times. J is TRBJ2-1 and V is TRBV29-1, with D unresolved. This CDR3 contains 14 residues. The V and J ends lost 6 bases and 1 base respectively, with 13 bases between them. CDR1 is SQVTM, CDR2 ANQGSEA, per germline. The CDR3 DNA follows: TGCAGCGTCTTCGGCAGTCTATCCTACAATGAGCAGTTCTTC. Residues: CSVFGSLSYNEQFF.

The chain has TRBV7-9 and TRBJ2-3; perhaps TRBD1 as D (6 bases). V was cut by 3 bases and J by 1 base, with 11 bases left in between. Germline V gene lookup returns CDR1 SEHNR and CDR2 FQNEAQ (reference sequence). The CDR3 runs 15 residues. The CDR3 bases are TGTGCCAGCAGCTTGGAGGACAGAGGCACAGATACGCAGTATTTT. This translates into CASSLEDRGTDTQYF.

The V call is TRBV29-1, the J call TRBJ2-3; D is unresolved. The CDR3 has 14 amino acids. Germline lookup yields CDR1 SQVTM and CDR2 ANQGSEA. Trimming stripped 6 bases from V and 2 bases from J, with 15 bases between. The CDR3 DNA sequence: TGCAGCGTATCCAGGCAGGCAAACACAGATACGCAGTATTTT. Translated, it gives CSVSRQANTDTQYF.

This clonotype appeared many times. The J gene is TRBJ1-6, the V gene TRBV7-2, with a tentative D call TRBD1 (6 bases). Looked up from germline, CDR1 is SGHTA and CDR2 is FQGNSA. V lost 5 bases and J lost 9, with 17 bases in between. CDR3 size: 15 residues. CDR3 DNA: TGTGCCAGCAGCCCAGGGGTAGGGGCGGCTTCACCCCTCCACTTT. It codes for CASSPGVGAASPLHF.

The chain carries TRBV27 and TRBJ2-7, with D perhaps matching TRBD2 (5 bases). This CDR3 contains 14 residues. Trimming removed 5 bases at V and 3 bases at J, with 14 bases between. From germline, CDR1 is MNHEY and CDR2 SMNVEV (reference sequence). CDR3 sequence reads: CASSLSFGNYEQYF. For the CDR3, the DNA is TGTGCCAGCAGTCTCTCATTCGGGAACTACGAGCAGTACTTC.

V usage is TRBV2 and J usage is TRBJ2-5; TRBD2 aligns across 7 bases. V shed 4 bases and J 5 bases; nucleotides not matched to a gene: 7. The CDR3 is 14 residues long. Germline CDR1 SNHLY, CDR2 FYNNEI. This CDR3 reads CASSVTAGEETQYF. DNA for the CDR3: TGTGCCAGCAGTGTGACGGCGGGGGAGGAGACCCAGTACTTC.

This clonotype was seen a handful of times. The chain has TRBV11-2 and TRBJ2-1; D uncertain. Per germline, CDR1 SGHAT and CDR2 FQNNGV. The CDR3 sequence is 14 residues long. Between the trimmed V and J ends, which lost 3 bases and 0 bases, there was a span of 6 bases. In DNA, the CDR3 is TGTGCCAGCAGCTTTTCTCGCTCCTACAATGAGCAGTTCTTC. Its protein product is CASSFSRSYNEQFF.

The chain has TRBV3-1 and TRBJ2-5; D ambiguous. Trimming left V 0 bases short and J 2 bases short, with 7 bases between. The CDR3 is 14 residues long. Germline V gene data show CDR1 as LGHDT and CDR2 as YNNKEL (reference sequence). CDR3 loop: CASSQENRQETQYF. The CDR3 nucleotides are TGTGCCAGCAGCCAAGAAAACCGGCAAGAGACCCAGTACTTC.

This chain joins TRBV24-1 and TRBJ2-5; no firm D call. Germline values: CDR1 KGHDR, CDR2 SFDVKD. V was clipped by 1 base and J by 4 bases, with 0 bases between them. This CDR3 is built from 11 residues. In DNA, the CDR3 is TGTGCCACCAGTGATTTAGAGACCCAGTACTTC. It yields the protein CATSDLETQYF.

This clonotype was counted between two and nine times. The chain employs TRBV4-1 and TRBJ1-2; D uncertain. Trimming took off 4 bases at V and 0 bases at J, with 15 bases between the two ends. The CDR3 contains 16 residues. Looked up from germline, CDR1 is MGHRA and CDR2 is YSYEKL. The CDR3 DNA is TGCGCCAGCAGCCGGGTGGAGTCCTTCACTAACTATGGCTACACCTTC. This encodes CASSRVESFTNYGYTF.

This rearrangement joins TRBV7-9 to TRBJ2-7; 9 bases map to TRBD1. The CDR3 consists of 13 residues. Trimming cost V 8 bases and J 0 bases; bases outside gene matches: 2. Looked up from germline, CDR1 is SEHNR and CDR2 is FQNEAQ (reference sequence). CDR3 DNA: TGTGCCAGCCGGGGACAGGGCTCCTACGAGCAGTACTTC. It translates to CASRGQGSYEQYF.

This clonotype has only a few counts. The CDR3 DNA reads TGCAGCGGACAGGGCGCGAACACCGGGGAGCTGTTTTTT. It translates to CSGQGANTGELFF. The chain joins TRBV29-1 to TRBJ2-2, with 7 positions matching TRBD1. Germline V gene data show CDR1 as SQVTM and CDR2 as ANQGSEA. CDR3 length equals 13 residues. Trimming at V came to 7 bases and at J to 0 bases, leaving 2 bases not matched to a gene.

The V and J genes are TRBV29-1 and TRBJ2-3; D ambiguous. The length of the CDR3 is 13 residues. The V end lost 6 bases, the J end lost 6 bases, and 16 bases lay between the germline ends. Germline values: CDR1 SQVTM, CDR2 ANQGSEA. The CDR3 spells CSVAVRLRDTQYF. CDR3 DNA: TGCAGCGTGGCGGTACGTCTGCGTGATACGCAGTATTTT.

The J gene is TRBJ2-1, the V gene TRBV29-1, with a weak D call TRBD2 (6 bases). Germline-derived CDR1 and CDR2 are SQVTM and ANQGSEA. This CDR3 has 14 residues. V lost 3 bases and J 6 bases, leaving 15 bases between the germline ends. CDR3 bases: TGCAGCGTTGATTCACCAGGGCGGGGCAATGAGCAGTTCTTC. Translation: CSVDSPGRGNEQFF.

This clonotype was counted only a few times. The CDR3: CASRAGTASYNEQFF. The CDR3 nucleotides are TGCGCCAGCAGGGCCGGGACAGCGTCTTACAATGAGCAGTTCTTC. The gene calls are TRBV4-3 and TRBJ2-1; 7 bases fit TRBD1. Trimming cost V 6 bases and J 4 bases; bases outside gene matches: 9. Germline CDR1 and CDR2: LGHNA and YSLEER. The CDR3 extends over 15 amino acids.

V gene TRBV18 combines with J gene TRBJ1-2; no clear D gene. CDR3 length: 13 amino acids. CDR1 and CDR2 (germline): KGHSH, LQKENI. V lost 3 bases to trimming and J lost 4 bases, with 9 bases between them. The CDR3 DNA is TGTGCCAGCTCACCTGGGAGGGCCTATGGCTACACCTTC. This sequence encodes CASSPGRAYGYTF. The full variable domain, in which reference TRBV18 and TRBJ1-2 provide the parts outside the CDR3, is NAGVMQNPRHLVRRRGQEARLRCSPMKGHSHVYWYRQLPEEGLKFMVYLQKENIIDESGMPKERFSAEFPKEGPSILRIQQVVRGDSAAYFCASSPGRAYGYTFGSGTRLTVV.

This clonotype was detected a few times. The chain links TRBV4-2 to TRBJ2-1; 13 bases map to TRBD2. Germline V lookup: CDR1 LGHNA, CDR2 YNFKEQ. CDR3 length equals 18 residues. V shed 0 bases and J 4 bases; nucleotides not matched to a gene: 6. The CDR3 protein is CASSQDRPGLAGYNEQFF. The CDR3 DNA reads TGTGCCAGCAGCCAAGATCGCCCGGGACTAGCGGGGTACAATGAGCAGTTCTTC.

This clonotype was counted a few times. This chain connects TRBV2 to TRBJ2-7; no clear D gene. Germline loops: CDR1 SNHLY, CDR2 FYNNEI. The CDR3 has 11 amino acids. Trimming shortened V by 6 bases and J by 6 bases, and 9 bases separated the two germline ends. The CDR3 here is CASSPPPEQYV. CDR3 nucleotides: TGTGCCAGCAGCCCTCCCCCCGAGCAGTACGTC.

The CDR3 bases are TGTGCCACCAGCAGAGATCCCAGACCATCAAGAGAGACCCAGTACTTC. Translating gives CATSRDPRPSRETQYF. The V gene is TRBV15, the J gene TRBJ2-5; D is ambiguous. This CDR3 spans 16 amino acids. In germline, CDR1 is LNHNV, CDR2 YYDKDF (reference sequence). Trimming removed 0 bases at V and 4 bases at J, with 15 bases between. Full variable domain (remainder filled in from reference TRBV15 and TRBJ2-5): DAMVIQNPRYQVTQFGKPVTLSCSQTLNHNVMYWYQQKSSQAPKLLFHYYDKDFNNEADTPDNFQSRRPNTSFCFLDIRSPGLGDTAMYLCATSRDPRPSRETQYFGPGTRLLVL.